Listed below are T cell receptor beta chains from one sample, sequenced in a study of cytomegalovirus exposure and HLA in healthy donors. Libraries were prepared by immunoSEQ multiplex PCR; TCRdb keeps only in-frame clonotypes and omits some of them. This table has fewer than 150,000 clones, roughly 83% appearing once. The material sequenced was PBMCs. These receptors were taken from a man aged 40-50 years in good health and CMV-seropositive. CDR3s include the opening cysteine and the closing phenylalanine or tryptophan. D genes are given only for firm matches. For some rows the clone size is stated as once, few or many, or as a class when expanded; others skip it.

abundance	v_gene	j_gene	d_gene	CDR3aa	CDR3nt
NA	TRBV2	TRBJ2-2	NA	CASTLNGGATGELFF	TGTGCCAGCACCTTGAATGGTGGGGCCACCGGGGAGCTGTTTTTT
NA	TRBV7-6	TRBJ2-7	NA	CASSQRQDSYEQYF	TGTGCCAGCAGCCAAAGACAGGACTCCTACGAGCAGTACTTC
NA	TRBV6-1	TRBJ2-7	TRBD1	CASSSYTGGWEQYF	TGTGCCAGCAGTTCCTACACAGGGGGTTGGGAGCAGTACTTC
NA	TRBV19	TRBJ1-2	NA	CASSLWLSNYGYTF	TGTGCCAGTAGCCTGTGGCTTTCGAATTATGGCTACACCTTC
NA	TRBV10-3	TRBJ1-3	TRBD1	CATIQGQSGNTIYF	TGTGCCACCATACAGGGGCAATCTGGAAACACCATATATTTT
NA	TRBV19	TRBJ1-2	TRBD1	CASSGTGVYYGYTF	TGTGCCAGTAGCGGGACAGGGGTGTACTATGGCTACACCTTC
NA	TRBV6-5	TRBJ2-7	NA	CASSFYPRQGFYEQYF	TGTGCCAGCAGTTTTTATCCCCGGCAGGGTTTCTACGAGCAGTACTTC
NA	TRBV5-1	TRBJ2-2	NA	CASSLALVAGELFF	TGCGCCAGCAGCTTGGCGTTAGTTGCCGGGGAGCTGTTTTTT
NA	TRBV14	TRBJ2-4	NA	CASSQVPRGTKNIQYF	TGTGCCAGCAGCCAAGTTCCCAGGGGTACCAAAAACATTCAGTACTTC
NA	TRBV7-2	TRBJ2-2	TRBD2	CASSLSGGTGELFF	TGTGCCAGCAGCTTATCGGGGGGCACCGGGGAGCTGTTTTTT
NA	TRBV13	TRBJ1-1	TRBD1	CASSSSGQGRRNTEAFF	TGTGCCAGCAGCTCCTCTGGACAGGGGAGGAGGAACACTGAAGCTTTCTTT
NA	TRBV7-8	TRBJ1-2	NA	CASSSVRSGTSFYGYTF	TGTGCCAGCAGCTCGGTACGGTCAGGGACTTCGTTCTATGGCTACACCTTC
NA	TRBV19	TRBJ1-6	NA	CASSNPQGRNSPLHF	TGTGCCAGTAGTAATCCTCAGGGGCGAAATTCACCCCTCCACTTT
NA	TRBV7-9	TRBJ1-5	TRBD1	CASSLAGQGWTEPQHF	TGTGCCAGCAGCTTAGCGGGACAGGGATGGACTGAGCCCCAGCATTTT
NA	TRBV15	TRBJ2-5	TRBD2	CATSPGGETQYF	TGTGCCACCAGCCCGGGGGGGGAGACCCAGTACTTC
once	TRBV19	TRBJ2-7	NA	CASSKEGVFSEQYF	TGTGCCAGTAGTAAGGAGGGCGTTTTTAGCGAGCAGTACTTC
few	TRBV7-7	TRBJ2-6	TRBD2	CAILRVAGGQRSGANVLTF	TGTGCTATACTCCGGGTAGCGGGAGGTCAAAGATCTGGGGCCAACGTCCTGACTTTC
NA	TRBV6-5	TRBJ1-2	NA	CASSYSRRDRGYTF	TGTGCCAGCAGTTACTCGAGGCGGGATAGGGGCTACACCTTC
once	TRBV7-2	TRBJ2-2	TRBD2	CASSLGRARAGELFF	TGTGCCAGCAGCCTAGGGAGGGCCCGGGCCGGGGAGCTGTTTTTT
NA	TRBV30	TRBJ1-1	TRBD1	CACHRQGSLDTEAFF	TGTGCCTGCCACCGACAGGGGAGCTTGGACACTGAAGCTTTCTTT
NA	TRBV10-3	TRBJ2-5	TRBD1	CAISESGTAQETQYF	TGTGCCATCAGTGAGTCCGGGACAGCACAAGAGACCCAGTACTTC
NA	TRBV7-8	TRBJ2-7	TRBD2	CASSLGLAGAYEQYF	TGTGCCAGCAGCTTAGGTCTAGCGGGAGCCTACGAGCAGTACTTC
NA	TRBV29-1	TRBJ2-7	TRBD2	CSVRLAGIYEQYF	TGCAGCGTTCGTCTAGCGGGAATATACGAGCAGTACTTC
NA	TRBV6-5	TRBJ1-2	TRBD1	CASSYTGQGNYGYTF	TGTGCCAGCAGTTACACGGGACAGGGCAACTATGGCTACACCTTC
NA	TRBV19	TRBJ2-7	NA	CASSSEGSYEQYF	TGTGCCAGTAGTTCCGAGGGCTCCTACGAGCAGTACTTC
once	TRBV6-1	TRBJ1-5	TRBD1	CASSQGAQPQHF	TGTGCCAGCAGTCAGGGGGCACAGCCCCAGCATTTT
NA	TRBV7-8	TRBJ1-2	NA	CASSDYRSSNYGYTF	TGTGCCAGCAGCGATTACAGGAGTTCTAACTATGGCTACACCTTC
NA	TRBV11-2	TRBJ2-2	TRBD2	CASSRTGTSGTGELFF	TGTGCCAGCAGCCGCACCGGGACTAGCGGGACCGGGGAGCTGTTTTTT
NA	TRBV19	TRBJ2-2	NA	CASNPSVNTGELFF	TGTGCCAGTAACCCTAGCGTGAACACCGGGGAGCTGTTTTTT
NA	TRBV10-3	TRBJ1-2	NA	CAIQKTVANYGYTF	TGTGCCATCCAGAAGACAGTCGCCAACTATGGCTACACCTTC
NA	TRBV9	TRBJ2-1	TRBD2	CASSVVGSGGAFEQFF	TGTGCCAGCAGCGTAGTGGGTAGCGGGGGGGCCTTTGAGCAGTTCTTC
NA	TRBV5-4	TRBJ1-2	TRBD1	CASSPAGTGLVYGYTF	TGTGCCAGCAGCCCCGCCGGGACAGGGCTTGTCTATGGCTACACCTTC
NA	TRBV6-6	TRBJ1-1	TRBD1	CASSYGTENTEAFF	TGTGCCAGCAGTTACGGGACAGAGAACACTGAAGCTTTCTTT
NA	TRBV27	TRBJ2-7	NA	CASSLGTAGEQYF	TGTGCCAGCAGTCTGGGGACCGCGGGGGAGCAGTACTTC
NA	TRBV7-9	TRBJ1-1	NA	CASSPLTGIGTEAFF	TGTGCCAGCAGCCCCCTGACCGGAATCGGGACTGAAGCTTTCTTT
NA	TRBV6-5	TRBJ1-2	TRBD1	CASTEGQGRWGYTF	TGTGCCAGCACGGAGGGACAGGGGAGGTGGGGCTACACCTTC
NA	TRBV7-9	TRBJ1-5	TRBD1	CASSFAGGVAQHF	TGTGCCAGCAGCTTTGCAGGGGGAGTAGCCCAGCATTTT
NA	TRBV5-4	TRBJ2-1	NA	CASSLGGTPGYNEQFF	TGTGCCAGCAGCTTGGGGGGGACACCCGGCTACAATGAGCAGTTCTTC
NA	TRBV19	TRBJ1-4	NA	CASRARGTNEKLFF	TGTGCCAGTAGGGCCAGGGGAACTAATGAAAAACTGTTTTTT
NA	TRBV5-1	TRBJ2-7	TRBD2	CASSLAGGTFYEQYF	TGCGCCAGCAGCTTGGCGGGGGGGACCTTCTACGAGCAGTACTTC
once	TRBV2	TRBJ1-2	NA	CASSDVAATDANYGYTF	TGTGCCAGCAGTGACGTGGCAGCAACAGACGCTAACTATGGCTACACCTTC
NA	TRBV30	TRBJ1-2	TRBD1	CAWSVQGEVHDGYTF	TGTGCCTGGAGTGTCCAGGGGGAGGTCCACGATGGCTACACCTTC
NA	TRBV18	TRBJ2-2	TRBD1	CASSPPGTGKTGELFF	TGTGCCAGCTCACCACCCGGGACAGGGAAGACCGGGGAGCTGTTTTTT
NA	TRBV2	TRBJ1-6	TRBD1	CASRAGQGDWSPLHF	TGTGCCAGCAGAGCCGGACAGGGGGATTGGTCGCCCCTCCACTTT
NA	TRBV19	TRBJ1-1	NA	CASSIVLGDTEAFF	TGTGCCAGTAGTATAGTGTTAGGGGACACTGAAGCTTTCTTT